This T cell receptor (beta chain) was identified during a study of T cells in Graves' hyperthyroidism and ophthalmopathy. Amplification targeted TCR beta CDR3 regions from RNA transcripts. TCR CDR3 underwent first-round RT-PCR with the HTBI primer set. Each CDR3 protein is one row after TCRdb ran MiXCR on the multiplex PCR reads. The table records around 110,000 distinct CDR3 sequences, around a sixth of them present only once. This clonotype was recorded many times. The receptor comes from a woman in her forties or fifties with Graves' hyperthyroidism. Sequences were obtained from blood.

The CDR3 here is CASSQDGGARDTQAFF. CDR3 bases: TGTGCCAGCAGCCAAGATGGCGGGGCCCGAGACACCCAAGCTTTCTTT. The chain has TRBV3-1 and TRBJ1-1, with D perhaps TRBD1 (5 bases). Trimming removed 0 bases at V and 9 bases at J, with 20 bases between. The germline V gene encodes CDR1 LGHDT and CDR2 YNNKEL (reference sequence). This CDR3 has 16 residues.